The sequence of this TCR beta chain was determined in a study of T cells in Graves' hyperthyroidism and ophthalmopathy. Findings of the study overall: Blood held most thyroid clonotypes expanded above 0.001 frequency.

Amplification yielded TCR beta CDR3 regions, with RNA transcripts as the source. In the first-round RT-PCR of the TCR CDR3, the HTBI primer set was used. TCRdb used MiXCR to reprocess the multiplex PCR reads, holding one entry per CDR3 protein. The repertoire has about 710,000 distinct CDR3 sequences, roughly 17% of them found once; the top ten carry approximately 8%. This clonotype was observed at least ten times. Its specificity is not known. The CDR3 runs to 14 residues. Trimming left V 1 base short and J 2 bases short, with 7 bases between. Germline V CDR1 and CDR2: SGHRS, YFSETQ. The sequencing sample was made of blood. The source of this sequence is a man younger than 35 with Graves' hyperthyroidism. This chain links TRBV5-1 with TRBJ2-1; D might be TRBD2 (6 bases). CDR3 DNA: TGCGCCAGCAGCTTGACGGGAGCCTACAATGAGCAGTTCTTC. This gives the protein CASSLTGAYNEQFF.